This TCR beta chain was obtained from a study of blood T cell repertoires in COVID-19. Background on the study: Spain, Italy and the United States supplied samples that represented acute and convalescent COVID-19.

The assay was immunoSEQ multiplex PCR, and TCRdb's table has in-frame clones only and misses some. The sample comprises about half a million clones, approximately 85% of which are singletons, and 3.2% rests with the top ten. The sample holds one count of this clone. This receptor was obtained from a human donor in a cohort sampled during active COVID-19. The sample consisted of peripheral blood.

CDR3 loop: CASMGGGNTIYF. DNA for the CDR3: TGTGCCAGCATGGGGGGGGGAAACACCATATATTTT. The V call is TRBV2, the J call TRBJ1-3; tentatively, D is TRBD1 (5 bases). The germline V and J ends were trimmed by 7 bases and 4 bases, with 8 bases remaining between them. Germline V gene lookup returns CDR1 SNHLY and CDR2 FYNNEI. The CDR3 spans 12 residues.